Described below is a single T cell receptor (beta chain) sequence and its context. Its cognate antigen is unknown. Trimming took 2 bases from V and 4 from J; bases not matched to a gene: 3. CDR3 size: 16 residues. The germline CDR1 and CDR2 sequences are GTSNPN and SVGIG (reference sequence). The data were taken from a study of cytomegalovirus exposure and HLA in healthy donors. Whole-study context: Prior work identified more than 90 million unique TCR beta sequences in 190 million or so T cells. About 85 million unique TCRs from HLA-typed donors were held in an early release of data.

Study results and caveats: The study listed approximately 170 cytomegalovirus-associated TCR beta chains. An observed cluster of highly shared sequence variants was recorded as a likely sequencing artifact.

The PCR ran on 60 Vbeta and 13 Jbeta primers. Repertoires were generated with immunoSEQ multiplex PCR, while TCRdb's copy carries only in-frame clones and drops some. This table holds some 190,000 clones, around 80% found once. Sequencing was carried out using PBMCs. The chain recombines TRBV30 with TRBJ2-3, with 16 nucleotides matching TRBD2. This clonotype was sampled from a woman aged 30 to 39 in good health and CMV-seronegative. In DNA, the CDR3 is TGTGCCTGGAGTCCCGGGACTAGCGGGGGGGCAGATACGCAGTATTTT. Protein sequence: CAWSPGTSGGADTQYF.